The 7 T cell receptor beta chains presented below share a single source sample, sequenced in a study of blood T cell repertoires in COVID-19. Sequencing was performed with immunoSEQ multiplex PCR; in TCRdb, only in-frame clones are kept and a portion is missing. The sample shows around 100,000 clones, around 66% of them seen only once. Sequencing used peripheral blood. The receptor set was obtained from a man older than 75 with acute or convalescent COVID-19.

This clone was detected only a few times. The chain carries TRBV19 and TRBJ1-5; D gene uncertain. The CDR3 has 15 amino acids. V dropped 2 bases and J dropped 2 bases, with 10 bases sitting between them. Germline V gene lookup returns CDR1 LNHDA and CDR2 SQIVND (reference sequence). DNA for the CDR3: TGTGCCAGTAGTATATTCCCGGAGGGCAATCAGCCCCAGCATTTT. Protein sequence: CASSIFPEGNQPQHF.

This clone was counted only a few times. The chain combines TRBV6-6 with TRBJ2-6; D might be TRBD2 (6 bases). The germline CDR1 and CDR2 sequences are MNHNY and SVGAGI (reference sequence). Trimming stripped 6 bases from V and 7 bases from J, with 16 bases between. CDR3 length: 15 residues. CDR3 sequence (DNA): TGTGCCAGCAGGACTGGAGGGTTAGGAGCCAACGTCCTGACTTTC. This codes for CASRTGGLGANVLTF.

The CDR3 nucleotides read TGTGCCAGCAGCTCCGGACTAGCGGGAGGTAGAACAGATACGCAGTATTTT. It translates to CASSSGLAGGRTDTQYF. The chain uses TRBV13 and TRBJ2-3; 14 positions agree with TRBD2. V shed 4 bases, J shed 3 bases, and the junction held 6 bases outside the gene matches. Germline assignment: CDR1 PRHDT and CDR2 FYEKMQ (reference sequence). This CDR3 has 17 residues. The full variable domain, with the rest looked up from reference TRBV13 and TRBJ2-3, is AAGVIQSPRHLIKEKRETATLKCYPIPRHDTVYWYQQGPGQDPQFLISFYEKMQSDKGSIPDRFSAQQFSDYHSELNMSSLELGDSALYFCASSSGLAGGRTDTQYFGPGTRLTVL.

With regard to this clone: Other DNA sequences within the sample encode an identical CDR3. The V and J genes are TRBV4-3 and TRBJ1-2; D call uncertain. Germline CDR1 reads LGHNA; CDR2 reads YSLEER. CDR3 size: 12 residues. Trimming cost V 6 bases and J 4 bases, with 9 bases left between them. CDR3 nucleotide sequence: TGCGCCAGCAGTCTACGGGGCTATGGCTACACCTTC. Translating it yields CASSLRGYGYTF.

The rearrangement joins TRBV28 to TRBJ1-1; weak D call: TRBD1 (6 bases). The ends were cut back, 3 bases at V and 1 base at J, with 6 bases in the middle. Germline V CDR1 and CDR2: MDHEN, SYDVKM. The CDR3 is made up of 13 amino acids. The CDR3 coding sequence is TGTGCCAGCAGTTTGGGACAGAACACTGAAGCTTTCTTT. It encodes CASSLGQNTEAFF.

The rearrangement joins TRBV5-4 to TRBJ2-3, with D possibly TRBD1 on 6 matching bases. Trimming pared 0 bases from V and 5 bases from J, leaving 16 bases between. This CDR3 has 16 amino acids. Germline V gene sequence: CDR1 SGHNT, CDR2 YYREEE (reference sequence). CDR3 loop: CASSLAGAGTQDTQYF. For the CDR3, the DNA is TGTGCCAGCAGCTTGGCCGGGGCCGGGACACAAGATACGCAGTATTTT.

This clone was seen just once. The V gene is TRBV6-1, the J gene TRBJ2-1, with TRBD2 identical over 10 bases. The CDR3 has 17 amino acids. CDR1 and CDR2 (germline): MNHNS, SASEGT. With V trimmed by 2 bases and J by 7 bases, 11 bases remained unmatched. CDR3 DNA: TGTGCCAGCAGTGAAAATGTGCTAGCGGGAGTCGGTAATGAGCAGTTCTTC. It translates to CASSENVLAGVGNEQFF.